The entry below gives a single T cell receptor (beta chain) sequence along with its context. A second PCR of about 6 to 12 cycles used a sample-barcoded 5' primer and a J-beta primer mix. TCRdb itself ran the 5' RACE reads through MiXCR, one entry per CDR3 protein. The data show about 780,000 distinct CDR3 sequences, about half seen once. The sample belongs to a study of blood T cells in healthy people across ages. The CDR3 consists of 12 residues. CDR1 SQVTM and CDR2 ANQGSEA come from the germline V gene. The V call is TRBV29-1, the J call TRBJ2-5; D might be TRBD1 or TRBD2, each matching 5 bases. The J call is doubtful: the DNA matches TRBJ2-7 better. The source material was blood. The clonotype comes from a man at least 80 years old in good health. CDR3 coding DNA: TGCAGCGTCGGGGCAGGGTCTGGCGAGCAGTACTTC. It is translated as CSVGAGSGEQYF.